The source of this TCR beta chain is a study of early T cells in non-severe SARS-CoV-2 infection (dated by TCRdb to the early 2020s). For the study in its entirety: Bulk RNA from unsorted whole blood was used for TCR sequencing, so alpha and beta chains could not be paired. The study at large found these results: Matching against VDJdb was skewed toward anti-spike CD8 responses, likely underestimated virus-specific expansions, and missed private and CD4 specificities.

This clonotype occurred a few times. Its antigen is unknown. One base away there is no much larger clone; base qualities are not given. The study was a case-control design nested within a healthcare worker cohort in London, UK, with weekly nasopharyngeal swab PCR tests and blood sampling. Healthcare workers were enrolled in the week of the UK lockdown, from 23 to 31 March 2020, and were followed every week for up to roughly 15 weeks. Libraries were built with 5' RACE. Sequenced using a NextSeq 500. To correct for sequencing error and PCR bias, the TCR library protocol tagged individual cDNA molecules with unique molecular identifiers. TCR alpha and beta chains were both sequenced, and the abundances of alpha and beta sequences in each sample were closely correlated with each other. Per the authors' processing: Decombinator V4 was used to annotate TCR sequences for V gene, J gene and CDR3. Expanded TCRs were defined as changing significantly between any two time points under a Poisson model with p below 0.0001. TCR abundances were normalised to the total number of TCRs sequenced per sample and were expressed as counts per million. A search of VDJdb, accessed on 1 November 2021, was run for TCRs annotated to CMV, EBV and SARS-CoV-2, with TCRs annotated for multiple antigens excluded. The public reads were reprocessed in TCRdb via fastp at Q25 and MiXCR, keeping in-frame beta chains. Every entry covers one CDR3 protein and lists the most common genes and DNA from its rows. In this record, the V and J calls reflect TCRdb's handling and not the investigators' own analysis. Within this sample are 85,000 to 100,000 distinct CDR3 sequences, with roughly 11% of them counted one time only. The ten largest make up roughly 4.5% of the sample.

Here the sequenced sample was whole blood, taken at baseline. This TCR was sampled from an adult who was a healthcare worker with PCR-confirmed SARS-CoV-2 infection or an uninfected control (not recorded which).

The DNA is TGCAGTGCCAGCAGTCTGACAGGGAGGTCCTACGAGCAGTACTTC. Translation gives CSASSLTGRSYEQYF. This receptor chain uses TRBV20-1 and TRBJ2-7; a tentative D match to TRBD1 spans 7 bases. The CDR3 spans 15 residues, from the cysteine through the phenylalanine. This entry keeps only the CDR3 DNA: 45 bases, framed from base 1. V is shortened by 6 bases, J by 1 base, and the region joining them spans 19 bases. CDR1 DFQATT and CDR2 SNEGSKA are derived from the germline V gene (reference sequence).